Below are 20 T cell receptor beta chains sequenced from a single sample in a study of T cell repertoires in cytomegalovirus infection. MiXCR, applied by TCRdb to the reads, yields one record per CDR3 protein. The sample comprises around 260,000 distinct CDR3 sequences, approximately 9.1% of which are singletons, and more than 13% rests with the top ten. The source material was PBMCs. These receptors were taken from a human donor in good health (CMV status not recorded). Some clones in this sample may be carry-over from other donors' samples.

In this sample, this clonotype turned up many times. The genes are TRBV7-2 and TRBJ2-5, with unresolved D. There are 13 residues in the CDR3. Deletions cut 4 bases from V and 1 base from J, with 7 bases between. CDR1 is SGHTA, CDR2 FQGNSA, per germline. CDR3 protein: CASSYDTQETQYF. Written as DNA, the CDR3 is TGTGCCAGCAGCTATGACACCCAAGAGACCCAGTACTTC.

This clonotype showed up just a few times. J is TRBJ1-1 and V is TRBV29-1; 8 nucleotides match TRBD1. Looked up from germline, CDR1 is SQVTM and CDR2 is ANQGSEA. The V segment lost 5 bases and the J segment 6 bases; nucleotides outside the gene matches: 11. The CDR3 totals 14 residues. The CDR3 sequence: CSVKAGGSNAEAFF. DNA for the CDR3: TGCAGCGTTAAGGCAGGGGGCAGTAACGCTGAAGCTTTCTTT.

This clonotype was recorded many times. This chain connects TRBV7-2 to TRBJ1-4; 7 bases agree with TRBD1. With V trimmed by 5 bases and J by 8 bases, 8 bases remained unmatched. The CDR3 has 14 residues. Germline values: CDR1 SGHTA, CDR2 FQGNSA. The CDR3 sequence: CASSRFQGEEKLFF. In nucleotides, the CDR3 is TGTGCCAGCAGCAGGTTCCAGGGGGAAGAAAAACTGTTTTTT.

This clonotype has a count of ten or more. The gene calls are TRBV28 and TRBJ1-1, with D unclear. The CDR3 is made up of 13 amino acids. Between the trimmed V and J ends, which lost 5 bases and 4 bases, there was a span of 11 bases. Germline CDR1 MDHEN, CDR2 SYDVKM. The CDR3 loop reads CASSAGFSTEAFF. The CDR3 coding sequence is TGTGCCAGCAGTGCGGGCTTTAGCACTGAAGCTTTCTTT.

This rearrangement joins TRBV7-8 to TRBJ2-6; D not resolved. CDR3 length: 17 residues. Germline assignment: CDR1 SGHVS and CDR2 FQNEAQ. The V end was cut by 1 base, the J end by 0 bases, with 10 bases between. The CDR3 here is CASSLEQPSSGANVLTF. CDR3 sequence (DNA): TGTGCCAGCAGCTTAGAACAGCCGAGCTCTGGGGCCAACGTCCTGACTTTC. Combining the CDR3 with reference TRBV7-8 and TRBJ2-6 gives the whole variable domain GAGVSQSPRYKVAKRGQDVALRCDPISGHVSLFWYQQALGQGPEFLTYFQNEAQLDKSGLPSDRFFAERPEGSVSTLKIQRTQQEDSAVYLCASSLEQPSSGANVLTFGAGSRLTVL.

This chain uses TRBV6-2 or TRBV6-3 with TRBJ2-1; TRBD2 agrees at 9 bases. CDR1 MNHEY and CDR2 SVGEGT come from the germline V gene. J was trimmed by 5 bases and V by 4 bases; bases with no gene match: 9. The CDR3 loop spans 16 amino acids. This CDR3 is CASSSAGGQYHNEQFF. Written as DNA, the CDR3 is TGTGCCAGCAGTTCGGCGGGGGGGCAGTACCACAATGAGCAGTTCTTC.

This clonotype showed up just a few times. The chain couples TRBV20-1 to TRBJ2-5; TRBD1 matches 7 bases. This CDR3 spans 15 amino acids. Unmatched junction bases numbered 8, after V lost 2 bases and J lost 2 bases. Looked up from germline, CDR1 is DFQATT and CDR2 is SNEGSKA (reference sequence). Written as DNA, the CDR3 is TGCAGTGCTAGACGACAGGGAGCCTTTCAAGAGACCCAGTACTTC. It yields the protein CSARRQGAFQETQYF.

At least ten counts were recorded for this clonotype. The chain carries TRBV7-8 and TRBJ1-4, with 8 positions matching TRBD1. This CDR3 comprises 16 residues. The germline CDR1 and CDR2 sequences are SGHVS and FQNEAQ. V was clipped by 5 bases and J by 5 bases; unmatched bases: 10. This CDR3 is CASSLDRVKENEKLFF. The CDR3 coding sequence is TGTGCCAGCAGCCTGGACAGGGTGAAGGAGAATGAAAAACTGTTTTTT.

This clonotype was picked up many times. The chain joins TRBV7-2 to TRBJ2-7; D not certain. The CDR3 length is 15 residues. CDR1 and CDR2 from the germline V gene are SGHTA and FQGNSA. Trimming removed 4 bases at V and 4 bases at J, with 17 bases between. CDR3 coding DNA: TGTGCCAGCAGCTCTCCCCAGTCCCCGAGGTACGAGCAGTACTTC. This gives the protein CASSSPQSPRYEQYF.

This clonotype has ten or more counts. CDR3: CASSPGPGLANTGELFF. The CDR3 nucleotides are TGTGCCAGCAGCCCTGGGCCGGGTTTAGCGAACACCGGGGAGCTGTTTTTT. V and J are TRBV5-4 and TRBJ2-2, with D unclear. The V gene's germline CDR1 is SGHNT and CDR2 YYREEE (reference sequence). Trimming took 4 bases from V and 0 from J, leaving 16 bases between them. CDR3 length equals 17 residues.

At least ten counts were recorded for this clonotype. The chain carries TRBV28 and TRBJ2-6, with D possibly being TRBD1 or TRBD2 (5 bases each). Trimming took off 4 bases at V and 4 bases at J, with 20 bases between the two ends. This CDR3 comprises 18 residues. Germline V gene sequence: CDR1 MDHEN, CDR2 SYDVKM. The CDR3 sequence is CASSSPDSWGAGANVLTF. Here the CDR3 DNA reads TGTGCCAGCAGTTCCCCGGACTCCTGGGGCGCCGGGGCCAACGTCCTGACTTTC.

This clonotype was detected many times. The chain uses TRBV7-2 and TRBJ1-6; no definite D call. This CDR3 contains 15 residues. Germline V lookup: CDR1 SGHTA, CDR2 FQGNSA. The germline V and J ends were trimmed by 2 bases and 9 bases, with 14 bases remaining between them. The CDR3: CASSLTAGKGSPLHF. The CDR3 nucleotides are TGTGCCAGCAGCTTAACGGCAGGAAAGGGTTCACCCCTCCACTTT. The whole variable domain, remainder taken from reference TRBV7-2 and TRBJ1-6, is GAGVSQSPSNKVTEKGKDVELRCDPISGHTALYWYRQSLGQGLEFLIYFQGNSAPDKSGLPSDRFSAERTGGSVSTLTIQRTQQEDSAVYLCASSLTAGKGSPLHFGNGTRLTVT.

This clonotype was seen many times. The chain links TRBV12-3 or TRBV12-4 to TRBJ1-1; D is perhaps TRBD1 (6 bases). Trimming took 7 bases from V and 5 from J, leaving 17 bases between them. The CDR3 is made up of 14 amino acids. In DNA, the CDR3 is TGTGCCAGCACCCTACATCAGGGGAGGACTGAAGCTTTCTTT. Protein product: CASTLHQGRTEAFF.

In its sample, this clonotype was seen a few times. This chain uses TRBV6-6 with TRBJ1-5; no reliable D call. Per the germline V gene, CDR1 is MNHNY and CDR2 is SVGAGI (reference sequence). V was pared by 0 bases and J by 0 bases, with 6 bases between. CDR3 length: 15 residues. CDR3 region: CASSYSGYSNQPQHF. The CDR3 bases are TGTGCCAGCAGTTACTCAGGCTATAGCAATCAGCCCCAGCATTTT.

Ten or more counts support this clonotype. This rearrangement joins TRBV11-2 to TRBJ2-3; D remains ambiguous. The CDR3 has 14 residues. CDR1 is SGHAT and CDR2 is FQNNGV in the germline V gene. V was trimmed by 1 base and J by 7 bases, leaving 12 bases between them. CDR3 region: CASSLVSSRYTQYF. In nucleotides, the CDR3 is TGTGCCAGCAGCTTAGTATCGAGCCGGTATACGCAGTATTTT.

This clonotype has ten or more counts. The chain has TRBV6-2 or TRBV6-3 and TRBJ2-2, with 10 bases lining up with TRBD2. The germline V gene encodes CDR1 MNHEY and CDR2 SVGEGT. V shed 6 bases, J shed 5 bases, and the junction held 3 bases outside the gene matches. CDR3 size: 14 residues. The CDR3 nucleotides read TGTGCCAGCAGCCTAGCGGGAGAAACCGGGGAGCTGTTTTTT. Protein: CASSLAGETGELFF.

This clonotype was seen many times. This chain uses TRBV12-3 or TRBV12-4 with TRBJ1-2, with TRBD1 matching over 10 bases. V was clipped by 5 bases and J by 8 bases; unmatched bases: 11. This CDR3 has 15 residues. The CDR3 coding sequence is TGTGCCAGCAGTCCTCGGACAGGGGGAGATCAAGGCTACACCTTC. Its protein is CASSPRTGGDQGYTF.

This clonotype was detected many times. The chain couples TRBV6-1 to TRBJ2-2; the D is unclear. The CDR3 is 13 amino acids. CDR1 is MNHNS, CDR2 SASEGT, per germline. Trimming removed 3 bases at V and 1 base at J, with 3 bases between. The CDR3 DNA reads TGTGCCAGCAGTGACGGGAACACCGGGGAGCTGTTTTTT. Residues: CASSDGNTGELFF.

Many counts were recorded for this clonotype. V and J are TRBV12-3 or TRBV12-4 and TRBJ1-6; TRBD1 aligns across 7 bases. The length of the CDR3 is 14 residues. The V gene end was trimmed by 6 bases and the J gene end by 6 bases; junction bases not matched to a gene: 5. Here the CDR3 reads CASSLQGSNSPLHF. CDR3 DNA sequence: TGTGCCAGCAGCTTACAGGGGTCTAATTCACCCCTCCACTTT.

The chain combines TRBV19 with TRBJ1-5; D uncertain. Germline-derived CDR1 and CDR2 are LNHDA and SQIVND (reference sequence). The length of the CDR3 is 13 residues. V was shortened by 7 bases and J by 11 bases, with 18 bases between the two germline ends. The CDR3 reads CASTQRGAPSQHF. The CDR3 DNA reads TGTGCCAGTACTCAACGGGGTGCGCCGTCCCAGCATTTT.